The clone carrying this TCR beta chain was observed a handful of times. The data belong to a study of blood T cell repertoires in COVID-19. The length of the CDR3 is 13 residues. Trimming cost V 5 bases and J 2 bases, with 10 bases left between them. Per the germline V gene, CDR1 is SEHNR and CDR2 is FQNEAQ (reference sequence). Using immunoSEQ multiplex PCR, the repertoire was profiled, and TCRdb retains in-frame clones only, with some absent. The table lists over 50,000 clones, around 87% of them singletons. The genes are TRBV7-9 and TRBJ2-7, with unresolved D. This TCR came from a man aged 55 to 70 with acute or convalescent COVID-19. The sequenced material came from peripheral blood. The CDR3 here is CASSLTETYEQYF. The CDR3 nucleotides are TGTGCCAGCAGCCTGACGGAGACCTACGAGCAGTACTTC.